Each of the 3 T cell receptor beta chains below was sequenced from the same sample in a study of regulatory T cells in long-lasting Graves disease. Stated time point: persistent/refractory GD, antithyroid drugs over 5 years with positive TRAb. Generation of the TCR library employed RNA extracted from PBMCs. iRepertoire HTBI primers and Arm-PCR of CDR3 regions built TCR beta libraries. TCRdb fed the multiplex PCR reads into MiXCR, producing one record per CDR3 protein. The table lists around 460,000 distinct CDR3 sequences, approximately 23% of them singletons, with 13% in the top ten. Sample: peripheral blood mononuclear cells (PBMCs), taken when the disease was refractory, from a patient treated with antithyroid drugs. These receptors were taken from a female donor with Graves disease.

In regard to this clonotype: An end of the junction differs from the germline gene, which may be a read error. J is TRBJ1-2 and V is TRBV5-6, with D hard to call. The CDR3 runs to 13 residues. Per germline, CDR1 SGHDT and CDR2 YYEEEE. The CDR3 sequence is CASSLWVSGGYAF. The CDR3 DNA is TGTGCCAGCAGCTTGTGGGTATCCGGTGGCTACGCCTTC.

In this sample, this clonotype turned up a few times. V gene TRBV10-3 combines with J gene TRBJ2-7; D is undetermined. The ends were cut back, 6 bases at V and 4 bases at J, with 13 bases in the middle. Germline-derived CDR1 and CDR2 are ENHRY and SYGVKD. This CDR3 is 13 amino acids long. The DNA for the CDR3 is TGTGCCATCAGGGATACAACAGATTACGAGCAGTACTTC. Its protein is CAIRDTTDYEQYF.

This clonotype has at least ten counts. The chain joins TRBV2 to TRBJ2-5; 9 positions match TRBD2. The CDR3 spans 15 residues. Germline loops: CDR1 SNHLY, CDR2 FYNNEI. Germline trimming cut 4 bases from V and 2 bases from J; bases unmatched to any gene: 5. The CDR3 region is CASSALAGNQETQYF. The DNA for the CDR3 is TGTGCCAGCAGTGCTCTAGCGGGGAATCAAGAGACCCAGTACTTC. Filled out from reference TRBV2 and TRBJ2-5, the complete variable domain reads EPEVTQTPSHQVTQMGQEVILRCVPISNHLYFYWYRQILGQKVEFLVSFYNNEISEKSEIFDDQFSVERPDGSNFTLKIRSTKLEDSAMYFCASSALAGNQETQYFGPGTRLLVL.